Each of the 20 T cell receptor beta chains below was sequenced from the same sample in a study of T cell responses to AZD1222 COVID-19 vaccine. Clones were read by immunoSEQ multiplex PCR, and TCRdb kept only the in-frame ones, dropping some. The sample records roughly 100,000 clones, roughly 88% being singletons. Sequencing was performed on peripheral blood, taken 28 days after the second AZD1222 dose. All receptors derive from an adult who received the AZD1222 COVID-19 vaccine.

The genes are TRBV19 and TRBJ2-7; 10 nucleotides line up with TRBD2. The trim removed 4 bases at V and 7 bases at J, leaving 10 bases unmatched. Germline V gene sequence: CDR1 LNHDA, CDR2 SQIVND (reference sequence). This CDR3 contains 15 residues. Here the CDR3 reads CASSTSGGALGEQYF. CDR3 coding DNA: TGTGCCAGTAGTACTAGCGGGGGAGCATTGGGGGAGCAGTACTTC. The full variable domain, its missing parts supplied by reference TRBV19 and TRBJ2-7, is DGGITQSPKYLFRKEGQNVTLSCEQNLNHDAMYWYRQDPGQGLRLIYYSQIVNDFQKGDIAEGYSVSREKKESFPLTVTSAQKNPTAFYLCASSTSGGALGEQYFGPGTRLTVT.

The CDR3 region has the DNA TGTGCCAGCAGTACGACACGGGATCCGACCCACGGTCAGTACTTC. Encoded protein: CASSTTRDPTHGQYF. The genes are TRBV6-5 and TRBJ2-4; D perhaps matches TRBD2 (5 bases). Germline lookup yields CDR1 MNHEY and CDR2 SVGAGI. V gave up 5 bases and J gave up 12 bases, with 23 bases separating them. The CDR3 loop spans 15 amino acids.

The chain recombines TRBV2 with TRBJ2-7; 10 nucleotides line up with TRBD1. Germline V gene data show CDR1 as SNHLY and CDR2 as FYNNEI. This CDR3 contains 19 residues. The junction had 14 bases not matched to a gene; V was cut back by 3 bases and J by 0 bases. CDR3 nucleotides: TGTGCCAGCAGTGACCCGGACAGGGGGTCAGGCCACGTCTCCTACGAGCAGTACTTC. It encodes CASSDPDRGSGHVSYEQYF.

The rearrangement joins TRBV29-1 to TRBJ2-3; D gene ambiguous. The V end was cut by 2 bases, the J end by 6 bases, with 9 bases between. The germline gives CDR1 SQVTM, CDR2 ANQGSEA. CDR3 size: 12 residues. This chain's CDR3 is CSVESVGDTQYF. CDR3 DNA: TGCAGCGTTGAATCCGTTGGCGATACGCAGTATTTT.

This clone was observed a single time. The CDR3 coding sequence is TGTGCCAGCAGTTTTAGAGCGACCGGGACAGGGAGCAGGCACGAGCAGTACTTC. This translates into CASSFRATGTGSRHEQYF. The chain combines TRBV27 with TRBJ2-7; TRBD1 matches 9 bases. Germline CDR1 and CDR2: MNHEY and SMNVEV (reference sequence). This CDR3 is built from 18 residues. V was clipped by 3 bases and J by 5 bases; unmatched bases: 17.

The chain recombines TRBV5-4 with TRBJ1-1, with TRBD1 as a possible D gene (5 bases). The CDR3 runs to 16 residues. Trimming took off 0 bases at V and 5 bases at J, with 17 bases between the two ends. Germline CDR1 SGHNT, CDR2 YYREEE (reference sequence). This CDR3 is CASSLGGRPGMTEAFF. DNA for the CDR3: TGTGCCAGCAGCTTGGGGGGTCGTCCAGGGATGACTGAAGCTTTCTTT.

The V call is TRBV19, the J call TRBJ1-5; 8 nucleotides match TRBD1. This CDR3 has 19 residues. The germline CDR1 and CDR2 sequences are LNHDA and SQIVND (reference sequence). The V and J ends lost 7 bases and 0 bases, in that order; junction bases with no gene match: 17. CDR3 DNA: TGTGCCAGTACCTCTACATACACAGGGGGTACCTATAGCAATCAGCCCCAGCATTTT. As protein: CASTSTYTGGTYSNQPQHF.

The chain employs TRBV11-1 and TRBJ1-6; D is possibly TRBD1 (6 bases). This CDR3 is built from 12 residues. V was trimmed by 7 bases and J by 8 bases, leaving 9 bases between them. Germline CDR1 SGHAT, CDR2 FQDESV (reference sequence). The CDR3 DNA reads as TGTGCCAGCAAGTCAGGGGATTCACCCCTCCACTTT. This encodes CASKSGDSPLHF.

The chain is built from TRBV5-1 and TRBJ2-1; TRBD2 agrees at 9 bases. CDR1 and CDR2 (germline): SGHRS, YFSETQ. The junction had 2 bases not matched to a gene; V was cut back by 0 bases and J by 7 bases. The CDR3 has 14 residues. This chain's CDR3 is CASSLALAGNEQFF. The CDR3 DNA sequence: TGCGCCAGCAGCTTGGCTCTAGCGGGGAATGAGCAGTTCTTC.

V is TRBV9 and J is TRBJ2-3; D gene uncertain. Germline V gives CDR1 SGDLS, CDR2 YYNGEE. With 1 base removed from V and 4 bases from J, the gap between germline ends came to 4 bases. The CDR3 runs 12 residues. This CDR3 reads CASSVSADTQYF. The CDR3 region has the DNA TGTGCCAGCAGCGTATCGGCAGATACGCAGTATTTT.

The J gene is TRBJ2-1, the V gene TRBV7-2; D uncertain. Germline V gene data show CDR1 as SGHTA and CDR2 as FQGNSA. Trimming stripped 6 bases from V and 7 bases from J, with 22 bases between. The CDR3 runs 16 residues. The CDR3 is CASSRSRTLQGNEQFF. The CDR3 coding sequence is TGTGCCAGCAGTAGAAGCAGGACCCTCCAAGGGAATGAGCAGTTCTTC. The full variable domain, rest sourced from reference TRBV7-2 and TRBJ2-1, is GAGVSQSPSNKVTEKGKDVELRCDPISGHTALYWYRQSLGQGLEFLIYFQGNSAPDKSGLPSDRFSAERTGGSVSTLTIQRTQQEDSAVYLCASSRSRTLQGNEQFFGPGTRLTVL.

V gene TRBV3-1 (or the pseudogene TRBV3-2) combines with J gene TRBJ1-3, with D hard to call. V was pared by 6 bases and J by 0 bases, with 12 bases between. From germline, CDR1 is LGHDT and CDR2 YNNKEL (reference sequence). The CDR3 is 15 residues long. CDR3 sequence reads: CASRLGPYSGNTIYF. CDR3 in DNA: TGTGCCAGCAGACTGGGCCCGTACTCTGGAAACACCATATATTTT.

The V gene is TRBV19, the J gene TRBJ1-6; a possible D gene is TRBD1 (6 bases). CDR1 is LNHDA and CDR2 is SQIVND in the germline V gene (reference sequence). This CDR3 has 16 residues. Trimming cost V 2 bases and J 9 bases, with 17 bases left between them. The CDR3 DNA is TGTGCCAGTAGTATAATAGCTGGGACACTCGGTTCACCCCTCCACTTT. This encodes CASSIIAGTLGSPLHF.

This clone was seen a single time. The CDR3 DNA reads TGTGCCAGCAGCTTTGTCCAGGAATACTATGGCTACACCTTC. Translation: CASSFVQEYYGYTF. The chain is built from TRBV7-9 and TRBJ1-2; D call uncertain. The germline V gene has CDR1 SEHNR and CDR2 FQNEAQ (reference sequence). V dropped 3 bases and J dropped 3 bases, with 11 bases sitting between them. CDR3 length equals 14 residues.

This sequence joins TRBV11-1 and TRBJ1-4; a weak D match, TRBD1 (5 bases). CDR1 is SGHAT and CDR2 is FQDESV in the germline V gene (reference sequence). V was shortened by 5 bases and J by 5 bases, with 15 bases between the two germline ends. The CDR3 is 15 amino acids. In nucleotides, the CDR3 is TGTGCCAGCAGCGTCGCCGGGGCCATAAATGAAAAACTGTTTTTT. This codes for CASSVAGAINEKLFF.

The J gene is TRBJ2-1, the V gene TRBV11-3, with D maybe TRBD1 (6 bases). CDR3 length: 15 amino acids. CDR1 SGHNT and CDR2 YENEEA come from the germline V gene. Deletions cut 1 base from V and 0 bases from J, with 7 bases between. CDR3 DNA sequence: TGTGCCAGCAGCTTAGGACAGGCCTCCTACAATGAGCAGTTCTTC. Its protein product is CASSLGQASYNEQFF.

The chain has TRBV5-4 and TRBJ2-1, with 7 bases identical to TRBD2. This CDR3 is built from 11 residues. Germline-derived CDR1 and CDR2 are SGHNT and YYREEE (reference sequence). After removal of 4 bases from V and 9 bases from J, the junction contained 1 base not matched to a gene. CDR3 nucleotide sequence: TGTGCCAGCAGCGAGCGGGGTGAGCAGTTCTTC. It codes for CASSERGEQFF.

This chain links TRBV27 with TRBJ1-1; D uncertain. The CDR3 has 14 amino acids. V was cut by 7 bases and J by 1 base, with 13 bases left in between. Germline CDR1 reads MNHEY; CDR2 reads SMNVEV (reference sequence). The CDR3 DNA follows: TGTGCCAGCACCTCGGGCGAAACGAACACTGAAGCTTTCTTT. This translates into CASTSGETNTEAFF.

The V and J genes are TRBV18 and TRBJ1-1, with D perhaps matching TRBD1 (6 bases). Trimming removed 5 bases from V and 0 bases from J, with 10 bases in between. The CDR3 loop spans 14 amino acids. Germline loops: CDR1 KGHSH, CDR2 LQKENI. The CDR3 DNA follows: TGTGCCAGCTCAGGGGACACGATGAACACTGAAGCTTTCTTT. Encoded protein: CASSGDTMNTEAFF.

This chain uses TRBV18 with TRBJ2-7; TRBD2 matches 9 bases. V was clipped by 5 bases and J by 3 bases; unmatched bases: 8. Germline-derived CDR1 and CDR2 are KGHSH and LQKENI. This CDR3 is 15 amino acids long. The CDR3, as DNA: TGTGCCAGCTCAGATCTAGCGGGGACCTACTACGAGCAGTACTTC. Its translation: CASSDLAGTYYEQYF.